The 32 T cell receptor beta chains given below trace back to one sample, sequenced in a study of cytomegalovirus exposure and HLA in healthy donors. PCR involved 60 Vbeta and 13 Jbeta primers. TCRdb keeps only in-frame clones here, not all; method: immunoSEQ multiplex PCR. The profile shows about 84,000 clones, 80% to 90% of them singletons. Source material: PBMCs. Every receptor here comes from a man aged 18 to 29 in good health and CMV-seronegative.

The V gene is TRBV28, the J gene TRBJ2-7; TRBD1 is a possible D gene (6 bases). The CDR3 covers 14 residues. Germline assignment: CDR1 MDHEN and CDR2 SYDVKM. V lost 6 bases and J 2 bases, leaving 14 bases between the germline ends. For the CDR3, the DNA is TGTGCCAGCAGCATACCACAGGGAACCTACGAGCAGTACTTC. Translated, it gives CASSIPQGTYEQYF. Combining the CDR3 with reference TRBV28 and TRBJ2-7 gives the whole variable domain DVKVTQSSRYLVKRTGEKVFLECVQDMDHENMFWYRQDPGLGLRLIYFSYDVKMKEKGDIPEGYSVSREKKERFSLILESASTNQTSMYLCASSIPQGTYEQYFGPGTRLTVT.

This rearrangement joins TRBV6-1 to TRBJ1-3, with 7 bases matching TRBD1. This CDR3 is built from 16 residues. Germline V gives CDR1 MNHNS, CDR2 SASEGT. Trimming removed 2 bases from V and 3 bases from J; junction bases left unmatched: 7. The CDR3 bases are TGTGCCAGCAGTGAAAACGAGGGGGCTATTGGAAACACCATATATTTT. It is translated as CASSENEGAIGNTIYF.

The J gene is TRBJ2-3, the V gene TRBV18; 7 bases are a match to TRBD2. From germline, CDR1 is KGHSH and CDR2 LQKENI. The trim removed 8 bases at V and 4 bases at J, leaving 9 bases unmatched. There are 14 residues in the CDR3. The CDR3 is CASTYSGLSDTQYF. Written as DNA, the CDR3 is TGTGCCAGCACATATAGCGGGCTCTCAGATACGCAGTATTTT. Together with reference TRBV18 and TRBJ2-3, the CDR3 gives the full variable domain: NAGVMQNPRHLVRRRGQEARLRCSPMKGHSHVYWYRQLPEEGLKFMVYLQKENIIDESGMPKERFSAEFPKEGPSILRIQQVVRGDSAAYFCASTYSGLSDTQYFGPGTRLTVL.

The chain combines TRBV27 with TRBJ1-4; TRBD1 is a possible D gene (6 bases). V was trimmed by 8 bases and J by 5 bases, leaving 12 bases between them. The germline gives CDR1 MNHEY, CDR2 SMNVEV (reference sequence). CDR3 length equals 13 residues. The CDR3 nucleotides read TGTGCCAGCCGACGCACAGGGAATGAAAAACTGTTTTTT. It yields the protein CASRRTGNEKLFF.

The rearrangement links TRBV9 to TRBJ1-1; D may be TRBD1 (6 bases). Germline CDR1 SGDLS, CDR2 YYNGEE. The CDR3 is 15 residues long. V was cut by 2 bases and J by 0 bases, with 11 bases left in between. In DNA, the CDR3 is TGTGCCAGCAGCGTCGATGGACAGTTGAACACTGAAGCTTTCTTT. The encoded protein is CASSVDGQLNTEAFF.

The rearrangement uses TRBV28 and TRBJ1-2; no clear D gene. CDR3 length: 12 amino acids. Trimming shortened V by 5 bases and J by 4 bases, and 8 bases separated the two germline ends. Per the germline V gene, CDR1 is MDHEN and CDR2 is SYDVKM. CDR3 amino acids: CASSKQLYGYTF. DNA for the CDR3: TGTGCCAGCAGTAAGCAACTCTATGGCTACACCTTC.

This clone was counted a single time. The V call is TRBV13, the J call TRBJ1-1; D is undetermined. The CDR3 contains 12 residues. Trimming shortened V by 5 bases and J by 3 bases, and 7 bases separated the two germline ends. Germline CDR1 and CDR2: PRHDT and FYEKMQ (reference sequence). The CDR3 nucleotides read TGTGCCAGCAGCCAGCGACACACTGAAGCTTTCTTT. This sequence encodes CASSQRHTEAFF.

The chain couples TRBV5-6 to TRBJ2-5; D possibly corresponds to TRBD2 (6 bases). Trimming stripped 6 bases from V and 9 bases from J, with 36 bases between. CDR1 and CDR2 from the germline V gene are SGHDT and YYEEEE. The CDR3 runs 19 residues. CDR3 region: CASNPTGKEGEGDWTPQYF. The DNA of the CDR3 is TGTGCCAGCAACCCCACGGGCAAGGAGGGTGAAGGGGATTGGACGCCCCAGTACTTC.

This rearrangement joins TRBV30 to TRBJ2-5; tentative D call: TRBD1 (6 bases). V was cut by 3 bases and J by 5 bases, with 16 bases left in between. Looked up from germline, CDR1 is GTSNPN and CDR2 is SVGIG (reference sequence). The CDR3 has 14 residues. This CDR3 is CAWSYNRVGETQYF. CDR3 coding DNA: TGTGCCTGGAGCTACAACAGGGTGGGGGAGACCCAGTACTTC.

V usage is TRBV5-6 and J usage is TRBJ2-2, with 10 nucleotides matching TRBD1. This CDR3 region has 17 residues. Germline V lookup: CDR1 SGHDT, CDR2 YYEEEE. Losses at the gene ends were 3 bases for V and 6 bases for J; bases not matched to a gene: 11. CDR3 residues: CASSSFLGQGTAGELFF. DNA of the CDR3: TGTGCCAGCAGCTCCTTCCTGGGACAGGGGACGGCCGGGGAGCTGTTTTTT.

This clone was seen only a few times. The rearrangement uses TRBV4-3 and TRBJ1-2, with D hard to call. The CDR3 is 13 amino acids. V was cut by 5 bases and J by 2 bases, with 9 bases left in between. CDR1 and CDR2 from the germline V gene are LGHNA and YSLEER. The CDR3 sequence: CASSGSGNYGYTF. Here the CDR3 DNA reads TGCGCCAGCAGCGGATCGGGAAACTATGGCTACACCTTC.

The V gene is TRBV6-5, the J gene TRBJ2-1; 15 nucleotides match TRBD2. The J segment lost 9 bases and the V segment lost 6 bases, leaving 6 bases of the junction unmatched. Germline V gene sequence: CDR1 MNHEY, CDR2 SVGAGI. This CDR3 is 15 amino acids long. The CDR3 spells CASRGLAGGPGEQFF. CDR3 coding DNA: TGTGCCAGCAGAGGACTAGCGGGAGGGCCTGGTGAGCAGTTCTTC.

This chain connects TRBV5-1 to TRBJ2-1, with 12 positions matching TRBD2. Losses at the gene ends were 5 bases for V and 8 bases for J; bases not matched to a gene: 5. CDR1 and CDR2 from the germline V gene are SGHRS and YFSETQ. This CDR3 comprises 14 residues. The CDR3 sequence is CASSGLAGPDEQFF. In DNA, the CDR3 is TGCGCCAGCAGTGGACTAGCGGGACCGGATGAGCAGTTCTTC.

The rearrangement joins TRBV7-3 to TRBJ2-2; TRBD1 agrees at 8 bases. Germline assignment: CDR1 SGHTA and CDR2 FQGTGA. J lost 4 bases, V lost 1 base, and 5 bases had no gene match. The CDR3 consists of 16 residues. As DNA, the CDR3 is TGTGCCAGCAGCTTAAGACAGGGGTATGCCACCGGGGAGCTGTTTTTT. This sequence encodes CASSLRQGYATGELFF.

This rearrangement joins TRBV5-1 to TRBJ2-1, with TRBD2 matching over 7 bases. J was trimmed by 3 bases and V by 4 bases; bases with no gene match: 10. In germline, CDR1 is SGHRS, CDR2 YFSETQ. The CDR3 contains 16 residues. DNA for the CDR3: TGCGCCAGCAGCCTGAGGGCTAGCGGAGTCTACAATGAGCAGTTCTTC. Protein sequence: CASSLRASGVYNEQFF.

The chain has TRBV19 and TRBJ2-7; weak D call: TRBD2 (6 bases). Per germline, CDR1 LNHDA and CDR2 SQIVND (reference sequence). This CDR3 is 15 amino acids long. Trimming cost V 5 bases and J 3 bases, with 17 bases left between them. The CDR3 DNA reads as TGTGCCAGTAGTCCCCGAGCGGGCAGCCGCTACGAGCAGTACTTC. Amino acids: CASSPRAGSRYEQYF.

This clone counts as medium-sized. The chain couples TRBV4-2 to TRBJ1-1, with D maybe TRBD1 (5 bases). This CDR3 is 14 amino acids long. Germline CDR1 and CDR2: LGHNA and YNFKEQ. The V gene lost 5 bases and the J gene lost 6 bases, with 16 bases spanning the gap. CDR3 nucleotide sequence: TGTGCCAGCAGCAAAACGACAGAGTTAGCTGAAGCTTTCTTT. It specifies CASSKTTELAEAFF.

The chain joins TRBV9 to TRBJ2-2; TRBD2 might be the D (7 bases). In germline, CDR1 is SGDLS, CDR2 YYNGEE. V was shortened by 2 bases and J by 6 bases, with 20 bases between the two germline ends. CDR3 length equals 17 residues. The CDR3 nucleotides read TGTGCCAGCAGCGTGAGGGGGGAGGGAGTTTTTTCCGGGGAGCTGTTTTTT. It yields the protein CASSVRGEGVFSGELFF.

V gene TRBV7-2 combines with J gene TRBJ2-1, with 10 bases lining up with TRBD1. This CDR3 spans 17 amino acids. Germline trimming cut 1 base from V and 3 bases from J; bases unmatched to any gene: 6. Germline CDR1 reads SGHTA; CDR2 reads FQGNSA. The CDR3 reads CASSLVSRTGGYNEQFF. The CDR3 bases are TGTGCCAGCAGCTTAGTGTCACGGACAGGGGGCTACAATGAGCAGTTCTTC.

This clone is a singleton in its sample. V is TRBV2 and J is TRBJ2-6, with D maybe TRBD1 (7 bases). This CDR3 region has 16 residues. Germline values: CDR1 SNHLY, CDR2 FYNNEI. Trimming removed 8 bases from V and 0 bases from J, with 14 bases in between. The CDR3 coding sequence is TGTGCCAGCGGGCGGGACAGTAGCTCTGGGGCCAACGTCCTGACTTTC. Encoded protein: CASGRDSSSGANVLTF.

The chain uses TRBV28 and TRBJ1-1, with D possibly TRBD1 on 6 matching bases. This CDR3 is built from 14 residues. The ends were cut back, 2 bases at V and 6 bases at J, with 13 bases in the middle. Germline CDR1 reads MDHEN; CDR2 reads SYDVKM. CDR3 coding DNA: TGTGCCAGCAGTTTAGGGGGCGAGGGATCTGAAGCTTTCTTT. As protein: CASSLGGEGSEAFF.

The chain combines TRBV5-1 with TRBJ1-1; weak D call: TRBD1 (6 bases). Trimming shortened V by 3 bases and J by 0 bases, and 12 bases separated the two germline ends. This CDR3 has 15 residues. Germline lookup yields CDR1 SGHRS and CDR2 YFSETQ. CDR3 protein: CASSSGGFMNTEAFF. As DNA, the CDR3 is TGCGCCAGCAGCTCGGGGGGCTTCATGAACACTGAAGCTTTCTTT.

The CDR3 spells CASSRDRGRQGEQYF. In DNA, the CDR3 is TGTGCCAGCTCGCGCGACAGGGGGCGGCAAGGAGAGCAGTACTTC. The chain recombines TRBV18 with TRBJ2-7, with 10 bases fitting TRBD1. Germline V gives CDR1 KGHSH, CDR2 LQKENI. The CDR3 is made up of 15 amino acids. J lost 7 bases, V lost 6 bases, and 12 bases had no gene match.

This clone was seen a single time. The chain has TRBV9 and TRBJ1-3; D possibly corresponds to TRBD1 (6 bases). Trimming cost V 3 bases and J 9 bases, with 16 bases left between them. The CDR3 runs to 14 residues. Germline CDR1 SGDLS, CDR2 YYNGEE. The CDR3 sequence is CASSDAGAPSTIYF. The CDR3 DNA is TGTGCCAGCAGCGACGCAGGGGCCCCTAGCACCATATATTTT.

CDR3 DNA sequence: TGCGCCAGCAGCCCAGGTCTGACTAGCTACAATGAGCAGTTCTTC. It specifies CASSPGLTSYNEQFF. The chain carries TRBV4-3 and TRBJ2-1; maybe TRBD2 (6 bases). In germline, CDR1 is LGHNA, CDR2 YSLEER. The CDR3 is 15 amino acids. Trimming removed 4 bases from V and 3 bases from J, with 13 bases in between.

For the CDR3, the DNA is TGTGCCAGCAACCTAGACAGGAACACTGAAGCTTTCTTT. It is translated as CASNLDRNTEAFF. The rearrangement uses TRBV6-6 and TRBJ1-1, with TRBD1 as a possible D gene (5 bases). V lost 7 bases and J lost 1, with 10 bases in between. This CDR3 has 13 amino acids. CDR1 MNHNY and CDR2 SVGAGI come from the germline V gene (reference sequence).

This clone appeared a single time. The chain couples TRBV5-5 to TRBJ1-5; no definite D call. Trimming removed 0 bases from V and 6 bases from J, with 16 bases in between. CDR3 length: 16 residues. CDR1 and CDR2 (germline): SGHKS, YYEKEE (reference sequence). The DNA for the CDR3 is TGTGCCAGCAGCTTGGAGTTCGGGAGGATCGGTCAGCCCCAGCATTTT. Its protein is CASSLEFGRIGQPQHF.

This clone has a handful of counts. V gene TRBV6-4 combines with J gene TRBJ2-3; 9 bases line up with TRBD2. Germline CDR1 MRHNA, CDR2 SNTAGT. CDR3 length: 15 residues. The J segment lost 5 bases and the V segment lost 0 bases, leaving 3 bases of the junction unmatched. The CDR3: CASSDSGSGGDTQYF. As DNA, the CDR3 is TGTGCCAGCAGTGACTCGGGTAGCGGGGGAGATACGCAGTATTTT.

This clone was seen a single time. V usage is TRBV29-1 and J usage is TRBJ1-1, with D possibly matching TRBD1 (6 bases). Germline CDR1 is SQVTM and CDR2 is ANQGSEA. This CDR3 comprises 13 residues. V was clipped by 4 bases and J by 4 bases, with 13 bases between them. The CDR3 here is CSVVGQTTTEAFF. In DNA, the CDR3 is TGCAGCGTTGTCGGACAGACGACCACTGAAGCTTTCTTT.

This chain joins TRBV9 and TRBJ2-3, with TRBD2 identical over 9 bases. V lost 3 bases to trimming and J lost 4 bases; unmatched junction nucleotides: 6. Germline CDR1 and CDR2: SGDLS and YYNGEE. The CDR3 loop spans 15 amino acids. The CDR3: CASSALAGRADTQYF. DNA for the CDR3: TGTGCCAGCAGCGCTCTAGCGGGAAGGGCAGATACGCAGTATTTT.

V usage is TRBV6-6 and J usage is TRBJ1-2; D call uncertain. V gave up 2 bases and J gave up 1 base, with 5 bases separating them. The CDR3 length is 13 residues. Per germline, CDR1 MNHNY and CDR2 SVGAGI (reference sequence). The CDR3 DNA reads as TGTGCCAGCAGTTACCCTAATAACTATGGCTACACCTTC. As protein: CASSYPNNYGYTF.

This chain links TRBV5-5 with TRBJ2-5; D perhaps matches TRBD2 (6 bases). V dropped 7 bases and J dropped 2 bases, with 12 bases sitting between them. The CDR3 extends over 13 amino acids. Germline V gene data show CDR1 as SGHKS and CDR2 as YYEKEE (reference sequence). The CDR3 loop is CASGKGLQETQYF. The CDR3 nucleotides read TGTGCCAGCGGGAAGGGACTTCAAGAGACCCAGTACTTC.